These T cell receptor beta chains were read from a single sample in a study of cytomegalovirus exposure and HLA in healthy donors. Produced via immunoSEQ multiplex PCR; TCRdb's table is partial and in-frame only. The sample includes about 160,000 clones, roughly 77% of them seen just once. The sequenced sample was PBMCs. The receptors originated from a man aged 30 to 45 in good health and CMV-seropositive. Each CDR3 is given with its conserved first and last residue. A D gene is named only where the DNA matches it firmly. Part of the rows lack a size; the others show once, few, many or a class for expanded clones.

V gene	D gene	clone size	J gene	CDR3 protein	CDR3 DNA
TRBV9	-	-	TRBJ2-5	CASSVTGAEETQYF	TGTGCCAGCAGCGTAACGGGAGCCGAAGAGACCCAGTACTTC
TRBV7-2	TRBD2	-	TRBJ2-5	CASSPSLSGGAETQYF	TGTGCCAGCAGCCCGTCTCTTAGCGGGGGGGCCGAGACCCAGTACTTC
TRBV27	TRBD1	-	TRBJ2-3	CASSGQGKDTQYF	TGTGCCAGCAGCGGACAGGGTAAAGATACGCAGTATTTT
TRBV6-6	TRBD1	-	TRBJ1-6	CASRPGTGDSPLHF	TGTGCCAGCAGACCCGGGACAGGGGATTCACCCCTCCACTTT
TRBV4-3	-	few	TRBJ2-7	CASSQDPAQASSYEQYF	TGCGCCAGCAGCCAAGACCCCGCGCAGGCCAGCTCCTACGAGCAGTACTTC
TRBV30	TRBD1	-	TRBJ2-7	CAWSVSSGGRYEQYF	TGTGCCTGGAGTGTATCGTCAGGGGGCAGGTACGAGCAGTACTTC
TRBV19	-	few	TRBJ1-5	CASSPNLSNQPQHF	TGTGCCAGTAGTCCGAACCTAAGCAATCAGCCCCAGCATTTT
TRBV7-2	-	few	TRBJ2-2	CASSLRGAYTGELFF	TGTGCCAGCAGCTTACGTGGGGCCTACACCGGGGAGCTGTTTTTT
TRBV5-1	TRBD2	-	TRBJ2-1	CASSLEAGGHNEQFF	TGCGCCAGCAGCTTGGAGGCGGGGGGCCACAATGAGCAGTTCTTC
TRBV25-1	TRBD2	-	TRBJ2-1	CASSEYGGNEQFF	TGTGCCAGCAGTGAATACGGGGGGAATGAGCAGTTCTTC
TRBV5-6	-	once	TRBJ2-7	CASGRQSSYEQYF	TGTGCCAGCGGACGACAGAGCTCCTACGAGCAGTACTTC
TRBV7-2	-	-	TRBJ1-2	CASSLDRYGYTF	TGTGCCAGCAGCTTAGACCGGTATGGCTACACCTTC
TRBV9	TRBD1	-	TRBJ1-3	CASSVARQGGNTIYF	TGTGCCAGCAGCGTAGCTCGACAGGGCGGAAACACCATATATTTT
TRBV4-1	-	few	TRBJ2-6	CASSQVGASGANVLTF	TGCGCCAGCAGCCAAGTGGGAGCCTCTGGGGCCAACGTCCTGACTTTC
TRBV2	-	-	TRBJ2-7	CASSEGGQYF	TGTGCCAGCAGTGAGGGGGGGCAGTACTTC
TRBV9	TRBD1	-	TRBJ2-3	CASSVGQGTDTQYF	TGTGCCAGCAGCGTGGGACAGGGCACAGATACGCAGTATTTT
TRBV7-9	TRBD1	-	TRBJ1-1	CASSLRDSEAFF	TGTGCCAGCAGCCTCCGGGACAGCGAAGCTTTCTTT
TRBV7-2	TRBD2	-	TRBJ2-3	CASRRGLAYSTDTQYF	TGTGCCAGCAGACGGGGACTAGCGTATAGCACAGATACGCAGTATTTT
TRBV5-1	TRBD2	-	TRBJ2-1	CASSLFLAGDNEQFF	TGCGCCAGCAGCTTGTTTCTAGCGGGGGACAATGAGCAGTTCTTC
TRBV12-5	-	-	TRBJ2-5	CASGVQETQYF	TGTGCTAGTGGTGTACAAGAGACCCAGTACTTC
TRBV5-1	TRBD1	-	TRBJ1-6	CASNFDRGLNSPLHF	TGCGCCAGCAACTTTGACAGGGGGCTGAATTCACCCCTCCACTTT
TRBV5-4	-	few	TRBJ2-5	CASSEDSRTQYF	TGTGCCAGCAGCGAGGACAGTCGGACCCAGTACTTC
TRBV5-1	TRBD1	-	TRBJ2-5	CASSIGTGGQEETQYF	TGCGCCAGCAGCATCGGGACAGGGGGTCAAGAGGAGACCCAGTACTTC
TRBV9	TRBD2	-	TRBJ2-5	CASSGKAGGRETQYF	TGTGCCAGCAGCGGAAAAGCGGGGGGGCGGGAGACCCAGTACTTC
TRBV7-9	TRBD2	-	TRBJ2-7	CASSSSGGLTYEQYF	TGTGCCAGCAGCTCTAGCGGGGGTTTAACCTACGAGCAGTACTTC
TRBV5-6	-	-	TRBJ2-7	CASSLAQTPYEQYF	TGTGCCAGCAGCTTGGCTCAGACTCCCTACGAGCAGTACTTC
TRBV6-5	-	few	TRBJ2-6	CASGKFDTTNVLTF	TGTGCCAGCGGAAAGTTTGACACAACCAACGTCCTGACTTTC
TRBV4-1	-	-	TRBJ2-1	CASSYRDTNEQFF	TGCGCCAGCAGCTATCGGGACACCAATGAGCAGTTCTTC
TRBV6-4	-	-	TRBJ1-5	CASSDSTDYSNQPQHF	TGTGCCAGCAGTGACTCAACAGATTATAGCAATCAGCCCCAGCATTTT
TRBV7-3	-	-	TRBJ2-3	CASSSRSADTQYF	TGTGCCAGCAGCTCACGTAGCGCAGATACGCAGTATTTT
TRBV28	TRBD1	once	TRBJ2-7	CASRSGQDYEQYF	TGTGCCAGCAGAAGCGGACAGGACTACGAGCAGTACTTC
TRBV11-2	-	few	TRBJ1-5	CASSSAHGGYSNQPQHF	TGTGCCAGCAGCTCCGCCCACGGGGGTTATAGCAATCAGCCCCAGCATTTT
TRBV5-1	-	-	TRBJ1-1	CASSRDTGDTEAFF	TGCGCCAGCAGCCGAGATACGGGGGACACTGAAGCTTTCTTT
TRBV10-2	TRBD2	-	TRBJ2-3	CASVQKAGRTDTQYF	TGCGCCAGCGTACAAAAAGCGGGGCGCACAGATACGCAGTATTTT
TRBV7-2	TRBD1	-	TRBJ2-1	CASSGTGTGFSEQFF	TGTGCCAGCAGCGGAACCGGGACAGGGTTCAGTGAGCAGTTCTTC
TRBV27	-	-	TRBJ1-2	CASSPTPERRQGYTF	TGTGCCAGCAGCCCAACCCCAGAACGCAGGCAGGGCTACACCTTC
TRBV7-2	TRBD2	-	TRBJ2-1	CASSFSGGAFNEQFF	TGTGCCAGCAGTTTCAGCGGGGGGGCCTTCAATGAGCAGTTCTTC
TRBV12-2	-	-	TRBJ2-7	CASRLRGPPREQYF	TGTGCAAGTCGCCTCAGGGGGCCCCCGCGCGAGCAGTACTTC